This note documents a single T cell receptor (beta chain) sequence. The antigen is undetermined. Treatment noted: 10-day PBMC culture with coronavirus spike peptide pools or control peptides (ViraFEST assay). Cultured CD4+ T cell DNA was sequenced using the Oncomine TCR Beta short-read assay. TCRdb re-called the PCR reads with MiXCR, one entry per CDR3 protein. In the table there are under 20,000 distinct CDR3 sequences, approximately 57% of which are singletons. These data come from a study of vaccination and CD4 T cells after COVID-19. The junction had 9 bases not matched to a gene; V was cut back by 4 bases and J by 6 bases. The CDR3 contains 15 residues. Germline V gene data show CDR1 as SGHNT and CDR2 as YYREEE (reference sequence). Findings and caveats of the study: Counts of SARS-CoV-2-reactive clonotypes had a median that went from approximately 21 to 40, a nonsignificant change.

V usage is TRBV5-4 and J usage is TRBJ1-5; TRBD1 agrees at 8 bases. The sequences come from CD4+ T cells from blood, cultured in vitro, collected before SARS-CoV-2 vaccination. The TCR was taken from a human donor who had recovered from COVID-19. The CDR3 reads CASSMDRADFQPQHF. The CDR3 DNA follows: TGTGCCAGCAGCATGGACAGGGCCGATTTTCAGCCCCAGCATTTT.